The T cell receptor beta chain described here comes from a study of cytomegalovirus exposure and HLA in healthy donors. Researchers ran the PCR with 60 Vbeta and 13 Jbeta primers. The repertoire was sequenced with immunoSEQ multiplex PCR; TCRdb's copy has only in-frame clones and lacks some. In the table there are about 200,000 clones, more than 65% of which are singletons. As for the donors, each was a healthy bone marrow donor. In regard to this clone: Antigen unknown.

Overall study results and limits: The authors excluded some V segments, including TRBV6-2 and TRBV6-3, as indistinguishable.

This CDR3 region has 18 residues. Deletions cut 3 bases from V and 2 bases from J, with 22 bases between. The germline CDR1 and CDR2 sequences are MRHNA and SNTAGT. The sequence came from a man between 18 and 29 years old in good health and CMV-seronegative. The V gene is TRBV6-4, the J gene TRBJ1-2; D call uncertain. Sequenced sample: PBMCs. The CDR3, as DNA: TGTGCCAGCAGTGATGTATGTTTTCAGGCGAATTCAAACTATGGCTACACCTTC. Its translation: CASSDVCFQANSNYGYTF.